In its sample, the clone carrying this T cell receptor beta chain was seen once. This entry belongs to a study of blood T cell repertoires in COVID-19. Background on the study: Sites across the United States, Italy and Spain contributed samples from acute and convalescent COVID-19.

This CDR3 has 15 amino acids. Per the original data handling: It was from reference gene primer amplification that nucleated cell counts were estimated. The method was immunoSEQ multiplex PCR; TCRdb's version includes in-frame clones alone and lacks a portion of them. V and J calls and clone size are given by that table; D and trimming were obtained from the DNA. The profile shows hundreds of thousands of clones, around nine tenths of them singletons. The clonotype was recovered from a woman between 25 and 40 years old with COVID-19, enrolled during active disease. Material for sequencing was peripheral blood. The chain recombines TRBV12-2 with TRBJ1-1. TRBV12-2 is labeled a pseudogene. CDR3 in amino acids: CASRWGGLMNTEAFF. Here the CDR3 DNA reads TGTGCAAGTCGCTGGGGGGGCCTCATGAACACTGAAGCTTTCTTT.